Each of the 13 T cell receptor beta chains below was sequenced from the same sample in a study of T-cell memory formation after mild COVID-19. TCRdb called the 5' RACE reads again in MiXCR, with one record for every CDR3 protein. The data contain under 150,000 distinct CDR3 sequences, 15% to 20% of them singletons. Sequencing used PBMCs or a T cell subset sorted from them (not recorded which). All receptors come from an adult woman who had mild COVID-19 (a few samples of this study predate the infection). Cell type and time point are not known.

This sequence joins TRBV4-3 and TRBJ2-3; 9 bases are a match to TRBD1. In germline, CDR1 is LGHNA, CDR2 YSLEER. Losses at the gene ends were 4 bases for V and 4 bases for J; bases not matched to a gene: 9. This CDR3 has 16 amino acids. CDR3 residues: CASSPRPGQGPDTQYF. CDR3 in DNA: TGCGCCAGCAGCCCGCGGCCGGGACAGGGCCCAGATACGCAGTATTTT.

The chain links TRBV28 to TRBJ2-3; D ambiguous. The CDR3 length is 11 residues. The germline V and J ends were trimmed by 5 bases and 7 bases, with 7 bases remaining between them. In germline, CDR1 is MDHEN, CDR2 SYDVKM. The CDR3 DNA reads as TGTGCCAGCAGTATGCTCCATACGCAGTATTTT. Translating it yields CASSMLHTQYF. The full variable domain, rest sourced from reference TRBV28 and TRBJ2-3, is DVKVTQSSRYLVKRTGEKVFLECVQDMDHENMFWYRQDPGLGLRLIYFSYDVKMKEKGDIPEGYSVSREKKERFSLILESASTNQTSMYLCASSMLHTQYFGPGTRLTVL.

Only a few counts were recorded for this clonotype. CDR3 nucleotides: TGTGCCAGCAGTACCCAGGGTTTCCAAGAGACCCAGTACTTC. This codes for CASSTQGFQETQYF. The rearrangement links TRBV27 to TRBJ2-5, with D possibly matching TRBD1 (5 bases). V lost 5 bases to trimming and J lost 1 base, with 11 bases between them. Germline V CDR1 and CDR2: MNHEY, SMNVEV (reference sequence). The CDR3 consists of 14 residues.

This clonotype was observed once. The V gene is TRBV27, the J gene TRBJ1-2; possibly TRBD1 for D (5 bases). CDR3 size: 13 residues. The V and J ends lost 4 bases and 8 bases respectively, with 14 bases between them. Germline V gene lookup returns CDR1 MNHEY and CDR2 SMNVEV (reference sequence). The CDR3 sequence: CASSSAGGGGYTF. The CDR3 DNA reads as TGTGCCAGCAGTTCGGCCGGGGGTGGGGGCTACACCTTC.

Written as DNA, the CDR3 is TGTGCCAGCAGCGGTGGGACAAACAATCAGCCCCAGCATTTT. Translating it yields CASSGGTNNQPQHF. This chain joins TRBV9 and TRBJ1-5; a possible D gene is TRBD1 (6 bases). Germline assignment: CDR1 SGDLS and CDR2 YYNGEE. This CDR3 comprises 14 residues. V was shortened by 3 bases and J by 3 bases, with 10 bases between the two germline ends.

There are a few counts of this clonotype. The genes are TRBV25-1 and TRBJ1-2; 11 positions match TRBD1. Germline CDR1 and CDR2: MGHDK and SYGVNS. Trimming cost V 6 bases and J 1 base; bases outside gene matches: 4. The CDR3 covers 15 residues. CDR3 sequence reads: CASRSGTGGNYGYTF. The CDR3 DNA reads as TGTGCCAGCAGATCCGGGACAGGGGGTAACTATGGCTACACCTTC.

This clonotype was recorded a few times. The V gene is TRBV27, the J gene TRBJ2-1, with 10 bases lining up with TRBD2. CDR1 and CDR2 (germline): MNHEY, SMNVEV (reference sequence). CDR3 length: 18 residues. The V and J ends lost 5 bases and 9 bases, in that order; junction bases with no gene match: 19. As DNA, the CDR3 is TGTGCCAGCAGTCGCCGGGGTAGCGGGAGGTATATAGAGGGTGAGCAGTTCTTC. It specifies CASSRRGSGRYIEGEQFF.

This chain joins TRBV29-1 and TRBJ1-2, with 8 bases lining up with TRBD1. The CDR3 length is 11 residues. J lost 8 bases, V lost 8 bases, and 7 bases had no gene match. Per the germline V gene, CDR1 is SQVTM and CDR2 is ANQGSEA. CDR3 DNA: TGCAGCATCAAGACAGGGGAAGGCTACACCTTC. This sequence encodes CSIKTGEGYTF. The full variable domain, completed using reference TRBV29-1 and TRBJ1-2, is SAVISQKPSRDICQRGTSLTIQCQVDSQVTMMFWYRQQPGQSLTLIATANQGSEATYESGFVIDKFPISRPNLTFSTLTVSNMSPEDSSIYLCSIKTGEGYTFGSGTRLTVV.

The rearrangement uses TRBV29-1 and TRBJ2-7, with a weak D call TRBD1 (5 bases). There are 12 residues in the CDR3. Between the trimmed V and J ends, which lost 5 bases and 6 bases, there was a span of 14 bases. Germline values: CDR1 SQVTM, CDR2 ANQGSEA. The CDR3 reads CSVRQGASEQYF. The CDR3 DNA is TGCAGCGTTAGGCAGGGTGCCAGCGAGCAGTACTTC.

This clonotype was recorded a few times. The chain employs TRBV7-9 and TRBJ2-7; TRBD1 might be the D (7 bases). CDR3 length: 17 amino acids. CDR1 is SEHNR and CDR2 is FQNEAQ in the germline V gene (reference sequence). The V end lost 4 bases, the J end lost 0 bases, and 19 bases lay between the germline ends. The CDR3 loop reads CASSSFRGTANSYEQYF. In DNA form, the CDR3 reads TGTGCCAGCAGCTCGTTCCGCGGGACAGCTAACTCCTACGAGCAGTACTTC.

This chain joins TRBV3-1 and TRBJ2-1; 8 bases agree with TRBD1. J was trimmed by 10 bases and V by 0 bases; bases with no gene match: 11. Germline-derived CDR1 and CDR2 are LGHDT and YNNKEL (reference sequence). The CDR3 is 16 amino acids. The CDR3 sequence is CASSQDARQGMWEQFF. Here the CDR3 DNA reads TGTGCCAGCAGCCAAGATGCGAGACAGGGGATGTGGGAGCAGTTCTTC.

This clonotype was counted between two and nine times. The chain couples TRBV4-1 to TRBJ1-5, with D possibly matching TRBD1 (5 bases). V was cut by 5 bases and J by 9 bases, with 11 bases left in between. Germline V gives CDR1 MGHRA, CDR2 YSYEKL. The CDR3 loop spans 12 amino acids. The CDR3 nucleotides are TGCGCCAGCAGCGGATCCGGGGGGCCCCAGCATTTT. This encodes CASSGSGGPQHF.

The gene calls are TRBV7-2 and TRBJ2-3; D possibly matches TRBD1 or TRBD2 (5 bases each). CDR1 SGHTA and CDR2 FQGNSA come from the germline V gene. This CDR3 has 17 residues. Trimming removed 5 bases at V and 4 bases at J, with 22 bases between. This CDR3 reads CASSLPRWRMGPDTQYF. CDR3 in DNA: TGTGCCAGCAGCCTACCTAGGTGGCGGATGGGACCAGATACGCAGTATTTT. Full variable domain (missing parts from reference TRBV7-2 and TRBJ2-3): GAGVSQSPSNKVTEKGKDVELRCDPISGHTALYWYRQSLGQGLEFLIYFQGNSAPDKSGLPSDRFSAERTGGSVSTLTIQRTQQEDSAVYLCASSLPRWRMGPDTQYFGPGTRLTVL.